This T cell receptor beta chain is from a study of shared clonotypes between healthy human individuals. Study-level findings and limits: What rarefaction showed was incomplete sorted-subset sequencing despite large depth. The naive CD4 repertoires of a few donors were compared, and approximately 5% of clonotypes were shared. Richness estimates generally favored naive over memory subsets.

Worth noting for this clone: The antigen remains unidentified.

CDR1 is MDHEN, CDR2 SYDVKM, per germline. The V and J ends lost 3 bases and 5 bases respectively, with 13 bases between them. This CDR3 is 15 amino acids long. As originally analysed: For the immunoSEQ data, sequences were junction-only without quality scores, so filtering differed. Profiled with immunoSEQ multiplex PCR; TCRdb holds only in-frame clones, not every one. The DNA was the basis for D and trimming; V, J and clone size are from that table. Here the sample spans about 1 million clones, approximately 70% being singletons. The rearrangement uses TRBV28 and TRBJ2-2, with D possibly TRBD1 on 5 matching bases. The sequenced sample consisted of memory CD4+ T cells sorted from blood. The subset denotes: CD45RA-negative fraction. This clonotype originated in a man between 18 and 35 years old in good health. The CDR3 region is CASSLGQGSTGELFF. The DNA of the CDR3 is TGTGCCAGCAGTTTGGGTCAGGGATCGACCGGGGAGCTGTTTTTT.